This T cell receptor (beta chain) was sequenced for a study of T cell changes during pregnancy in multiple sclerosis (dated by TCRdb to about 2019). Describing the broader study: The study examined how the T cell repertoire changed over the course of pregnancy in women with multiple sclerosis.

Receptors were amplified or captured by the immunoSEQ multiplex PCR assay. The table was pulled from immuneACCESS by TCRdb, which kept in-frame rearrangements only. Such tables lose some clones; where checked, under half of the loss comes from unresolved V genes, and the rest has no known cause. The sample table shows around 71,000 clones, and about 92% are seen once. The ten largest clonotypes hold approximately 1.2% of the sample. This clone occurred a few times. This clone's antigen is unknown. Base quality data are lacking; no much larger clone is found one base away. V and J are trimmed by 5 bases and 6 bases, and the gene matches miss 6 bases of the junction. The CDR1 and CDR2 encoded by the germline V gene are MDHEN and SYDVKM. Its CDR3 holds 14 amino acids, cysteine through phenylalanine. The read is trimmed to its CDR3 DNA, 42 bases read in frame from base 1.

Rearrangement joined TRBV28 to TRBJ2-1; the central 8 bases match TRBD1. This receptor was taken from a female donor with multiple sclerosis, enrolled in a pregnancy study. The sequences come from peripheral blood, collected in the third trimester of pregnancy. The nucleotides are TGTGCCAGCAGTCCGGGACAGGACTTCAATGAGCAGTTCTTC. Its coded protein is CASSPGQDFNEQFF.